The 16 T cell receptor beta chains below were found in one sample sequenced in a study of immune evolution from preneoplasia to lung adenocarcinoma. Here immunoSEQ multiplex PCR was the method, and the copy in TCRdb shows in-frame clones only, minus some. The sample lists some 15,000 clones, 70% to 85% occurring once. Material: FFPE minimally invasive lung adenocarcinoma tissue. These receptors were collected from a person aged 60-79 years with lung adenocarcinoma.

This clone is a singleton in its sample. The chain couples TRBV7-9 to TRBJ2-7, with unresolved D. The CDR3 is made up of 13 amino acids. V lost 2 bases and J 0 bases, leaving 5 bases between the germline ends. The V gene's germline CDR1 is SEHNR and CDR2 FQNEAQ (reference sequence). CDR3 in amino acids: CASSLSPSYEQYF. In DNA form, the CDR3 reads TGTGCCAGCAGCTTAAGTCCCTCCTACGAGCAGTACTTC.

This sequence joins TRBV5-4 and TRBJ2-3; 8 bases agree with TRBD2. From germline, CDR1 is SGHNT and CDR2 YYREEE (reference sequence). The junction had 13 bases not matched to a gene; V was cut back by 4 bases and J by 3 bases. The length of the CDR3 is 17 residues. The CDR3 DNA sequence: TGTGCCAGCAGCCGCCCGGGAGCGGGGGTAGGTACAGATACGCAGTATTTT. Translating it yields CASSRPGAGVGTDTQYF.

This clone has only one observation. The chain joins TRBV6-4 to TRBJ2-1, with 7 bases aligning to TRBD2. V was clipped by 2 bases and J by 7 bases; unmatched bases: 2. CDR3 size: 13 residues. Per germline, CDR1 MRHNA and CDR2 SNTAGT. The CDR3 nucleotides are TGTGCCAGCAGTGACAGGACTAGTAATGAGCAGTTCTTC. It is translated as CASSDRTSNEQFF.

V usage is TRBV29-1 and J usage is TRBJ2-1, with 10 bases fitting TRBD1. Per the germline V gene, CDR1 is SQVTM and CDR2 is ANQGSEA. J was trimmed by 6 bases and V by 6 bases; bases with no gene match: 11. This CDR3 comprises 15 residues. Here the CDR3 DNA reads TGCAGCGTAACCCCGAGACAGGGGGCAGGCAATGAGCAGTTCTTC. This sequence encodes CSVTPRQGAGNEQFF.

V usage is TRBV2 and J usage is TRBJ1-1; possibly TRBD1 for D (5 bases). Germline lookup yields CDR1 SNHLY and CDR2 FYNNEI. Trimming left V 4 bases short and J 3 bases short, with 9 bases between. This CDR3 has 13 residues. The CDR3 DNA reads TGTGCCAGCAGTGGTGAAGGGGACACTGAAGCTTTCTTT. This sequence encodes CASSGEGDTEAFF.

This clone occurred a few times. The chain employs TRBV10-3 and TRBJ2-2; D not certain. Trimming took off 0 bases at V and 1 base at J, with 9 bases between the two ends. The CDR3 consists of 16 residues. CDR1 is ENHRY and CDR2 is SYGVKD in the germline V gene. Here the CDR3 reads CAISESFRLNTGELFF. CDR3 coding DNA: TGTGCCATCAGTGAGTCGTTTAGGTTGAACACCGGGGAGCTGTTTTTT.

This sequence joins TRBV30 and TRBJ1-6; 9 bases agree with TRBD1. Losses at the gene ends were 2 bases for V and 11 bases for J; bases not matched to a gene: 7. The CDR3 consists of 14 residues. Germline V gene data show CDR1 as GTSNPN and CDR2 as SVGIG (reference sequence). CDR3 amino acids: CAWSSGTGSPPLHF. The CDR3 region has the DNA TGTGCCTGGAGTTCCGGGACAGGGTCCCCACCCCTCCACTTT.

This sequence joins TRBV28 and TRBJ2-7; D unclear. With 3 bases removed from V and 3 bases from J, the gap between germline ends came to 12 bases. Germline V CDR1 and CDR2: MDHEN, SYDVKM. This CDR3 has 14 amino acids. CDR3 sequence reads: CASSFNPYLYEQYF. CDR3 nucleotide sequence: TGTGCCAGCAGTTTTAACCCCTATCTCTACGAGCAGTACTTC.

The gene calls are TRBV6-6 and TRBJ1-1, with unresolved D. CDR1 is MNHNY, CDR2 SVGAGI, per germline (reference sequence). This CDR3 has 16 residues. V lost 0 bases, J lost 4 bases, and 15 bases lay in between. The CDR3 region has the DNA TGTGCCAGCAGTTACTCGAGGAGTGGAGCGGTCACTGAAGCTTTCTTT. It codes for CASSYSRSGAVTEAFF.

This rearrangement joins TRBV5-6 to TRBJ1-1; D not certain. This CDR3 has 13 residues. V was trimmed by 4 bases and J by 0 bases, leaving 7 bases between them. Per germline, CDR1 SGHDT and CDR2 YYEEEE. The CDR3 sequence is CASSLTLNTEAFF. In DNA form, the CDR3 reads TGTGCCAGCAGCCTTACATTGAACACTGAAGCTTTCTTT.

This sequence joins TRBV18 and TRBJ2-7; 9 bases map to TRBD1. V dropped 2 bases and J dropped 3; count of bases not matched to a gene: 8. This CDR3 comprises 16 residues. Germline V lookup: CDR1 KGHSH, CDR2 LQKENI. The CDR3 DNA sequence: TGTGCCAGCTCACCAGATTCTCCGGGACAGGGCTACGAGCAGTACTTC. It translates to CASSPDSPGQGYEQYF. Full variable domain (remainder filled in from reference TRBV18 and TRBJ2-7): NAGVMQNPRHLVRRRGQEARLRCSPMKGHSHVYWYRQLPEEGLKFMVYLQKENIIDESGMPKERFSAEFPKEGPSILRIQQVVRGDSAAYFCASSPDSPGQGYEQYFGPGTRLTVT.

The J gene is TRBJ2-1, the V gene TRBV19; D may be TRBD1 (6 bases). This CDR3 has 14 amino acids. Germline V lookup: CDR1 LNHDA, CDR2 SQIVND (reference sequence). Trimming cost V 9 bases and J 4 bases, with 16 bases left between them. The CDR3 DNA reads TGTGCCAGCAACAGGGATTCCTTTTACAATGAGCAGTTCTTC. This gives the protein CASNRDSFYNEQFF.

This clone turned up a few times. The DNA is omitted, as the CDR3 cannot be located on it reliably, and the CDR3 follows TCRdb's listing. The chain has TRBV5-1 and TRBJ1-4. A total of 16 residues make up the CDR3, ends included. Germline lookup yields CDR1 SGHRS and CDR2 YFSETQ. The CDR3 protein is CASSFGSGGVDEKLFF.

The V gene is TRBV12-5, the J gene TRBJ2-7; 10 bases are shared with TRBD1. Germline V gives CDR1 LGHNT, CDR2 FRNRAP. The CDR3 contains 15 residues. The J segment lost 2 bases and the V segment lost 0 bases, leaving 1 base of the junction unmatched. The CDR3 sequence is CASGLVGTGAYEQYF. The CDR3 DNA is TGTGCTAGTGGTTTGGTAGGGACAGGGGCCTACGAGCAGTACTTC.

The rearrangement joins TRBV7-2 to TRBJ1-2; D gene unclear. V was clipped by 2 bases and J by 4 bases, with 8 bases between them. The CDR3 has 13 amino acids. Germline values: CDR1 SGHTA, CDR2 FQGNSA. The CDR3 sequence is CASSLKYFYGYTF. CDR3 coding DNA: TGTGCCAGCAGCTTAAAGTACTTCTATGGCTACACCTTC.

The chain is built from TRBV9 and TRBJ2-7; no reliable D call. Germline-derived CDR1 and CDR2 are SGDLS and YYNGEE. CDR3 length equals 14 residues. Trimming removed 2 bases at V and 4 bases at J, with 13 bases between. This CDR3 is CASSVAGGQYEQYF. Written as DNA, the CDR3 is TGTGCCAGCAGCGTGGCAGGCGGCCAGTACGAGCAGTACTTC.